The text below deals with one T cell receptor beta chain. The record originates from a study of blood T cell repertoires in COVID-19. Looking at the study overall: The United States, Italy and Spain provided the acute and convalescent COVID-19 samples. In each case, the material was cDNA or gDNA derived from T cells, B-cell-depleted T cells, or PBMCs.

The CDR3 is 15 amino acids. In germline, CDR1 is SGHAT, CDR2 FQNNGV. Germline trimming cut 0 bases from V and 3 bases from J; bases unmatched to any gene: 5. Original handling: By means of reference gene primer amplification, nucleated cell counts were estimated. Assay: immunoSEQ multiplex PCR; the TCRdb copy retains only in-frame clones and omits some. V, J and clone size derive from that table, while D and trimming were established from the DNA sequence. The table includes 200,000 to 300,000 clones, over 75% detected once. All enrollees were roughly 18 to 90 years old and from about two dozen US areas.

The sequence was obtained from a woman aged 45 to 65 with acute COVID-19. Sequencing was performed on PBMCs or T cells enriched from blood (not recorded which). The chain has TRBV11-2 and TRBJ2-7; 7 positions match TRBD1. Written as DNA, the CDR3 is TGTGCCAGCAGCTTAGAAGGGGGCTTAAACTACGAGCAGTACTTC. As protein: CASSLEGGLNYEQYF.